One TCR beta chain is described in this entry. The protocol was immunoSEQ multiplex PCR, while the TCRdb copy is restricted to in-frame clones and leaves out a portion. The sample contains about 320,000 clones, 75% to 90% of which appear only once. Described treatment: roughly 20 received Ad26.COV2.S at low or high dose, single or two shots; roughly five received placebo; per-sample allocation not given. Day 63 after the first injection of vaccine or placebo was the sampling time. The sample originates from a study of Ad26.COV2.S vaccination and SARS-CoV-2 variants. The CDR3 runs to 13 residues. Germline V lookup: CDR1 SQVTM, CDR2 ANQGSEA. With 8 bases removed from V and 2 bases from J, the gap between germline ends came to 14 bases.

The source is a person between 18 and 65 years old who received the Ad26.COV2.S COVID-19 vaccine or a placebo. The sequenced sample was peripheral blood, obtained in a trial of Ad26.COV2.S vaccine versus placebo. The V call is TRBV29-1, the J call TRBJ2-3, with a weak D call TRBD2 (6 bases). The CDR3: CSSFSGFTDTQYF. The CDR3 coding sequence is TGCAGCTCATTTAGCGGATTCACAGATACGCAGTATTTT.